Following are 32 T cell receptor beta chains from one sample sequenced in a study of identical twins. MiXCR, applied by TCRdb to the 5' RACE reads, yields one record per CDR3 protein. The table records a few hundred thousand distinct CDR3 sequences, more than 9% of them present only once. Another study also made use of these data, one on yellow fever vaccine responses in identical twins.

Sample: PBMCs. These receptors came from a woman aged 18-29 years in good health.

The gene calls are TRBV5-5 and TRBJ2-1; 8 bases agree with TRBD2. Losses at the gene ends were 4 bases for V and 3 bases for J; bases not matched to a gene: 6. The CDR3 contains 15 residues. The germline gives CDR1 SGHKS, CDR2 YYEKEE (reference sequence). The CDR3 region has the DNA TGTGCCAGCAGCCTGTCAGCGGGAGTCTACAATGAGCAGTTCTTC. The encoded protein is CASSLSAGVYNEQFF.

The CDR3 sequence: CASSPKAQNTEAFF. The CDR3 coding sequence is TGTGCCAGCTCACCAAAAGCACAGAACACTGAAGCTTTCTTT. The V and J genes are TRBV18 and TRBJ1-1; no definite D call. The ends were cut back, 2 bases at V and 1 base at J, with 8 bases in the middle. This CDR3 region has 14 residues. In germline, CDR1 is KGHSH, CDR2 LQKENI.

This chain connects TRBV6-5 to TRBJ2-1, with TRBD1 identical over 8 bases. The CDR3 loop spans 14 amino acids. After removal of 4 bases from V and 7 bases from J, the junction contained 6 bases not matched to a gene. Germline-derived CDR1 and CDR2 are MNHEY and SVGAGI. CDR3 bases: TGTGCCAGCAGTTTGCAGGGGGCGTGGAATGAGCAGTTCTTC. Its translation: CASSLQGAWNEQFF.

This clonotype came up a few times. The chain joins TRBV5-1 to TRBJ2-1; a possible D gene is TRBD2 (5 bases). CDR1 and CDR2 from the germline V gene are SGHRS and YFSETQ. V gave up 3 bases and J gave up 6 bases, with 16 bases separating them. The CDR3 runs to 15 residues. The CDR3 DNA follows: TGCGCCAGCAGCTCCGGGGTTCTCGGCTCCAATGAGCAGTTCTTC. This gives the protein CASSSGVLGSNEQFF.

This chain links TRBV20-1 with TRBJ2-4; 9 bases are a match to TRBD2. Germline V gene lookup returns CDR1 DFQATT and CDR2 SNEGSKA (reference sequence). This CDR3 contains 16 residues. With V trimmed by 5 bases and J by 6 bases, 14 bases remained unmatched. CDR3 sequence reads: CSAPGTSLNPINIQYF. The CDR3 nucleotides read TGCAGTGCTCCCGGGACTAGCCTTAACCCCATAAACATTCAGTACTTC.

A few counts support this clonotype. V gene TRBV6-1 combines with J gene TRBJ1-4, with D tentatively TRBD1 (6 bases). CDR3 length: 16 amino acids. With 0 bases removed from V and 0 bases from J, the gap between germline ends came to 8 bases. Germline V CDR1 and CDR2: MNHNS, SASEGT. CDR3 sequence reads: CASSEAGGSTNEKLFF. DNA for the CDR3: TGTGCCAGCAGTGAAGCAGGGGGATCAACTAATGAAAAACTGTTTTTT.

In its sample, this clonotype was seen many times. The chain links TRBV5-1 to TRBJ2-1; TRBD1 or TRBD2 may be the D gene (5 bases each). The V and J ends lost 0 bases and 6 bases respectively, with 10 bases between them. From germline, CDR1 is SGHRS and CDR2 YFSETQ. The CDR3 contains 14 residues. In DNA form, the CDR3 reads TGCGCCAGCAGCTTGGCCGAGGGGCGCAATGAGCAGTTCTTC. This sequence encodes CASSLAEGRNEQFF. Together with reference TRBV5-1 and TRBJ2-1, the CDR3 gives the full variable domain: KAGVTQTPRYLIKTRGQQVTLSCSPISGHRSVSWYQQTPGQGLQFLFEYFSETQRNKGNFPGRFSGRQFSNSRSEMNVSTLELGDSALYLCASSLAEGRNEQFFGPGTRLTVL.

This chain uses TRBV12-3 or TRBV12-4 with TRBJ2-1; no clear D. Trimming removed 5 bases at V and 3 bases at J, with 14 bases between. The CDR3 is 15 residues long. The CDR3 DNA is TGTGCCAGCAGTCCTCGGGCGATGGTCTACAATGAGCAGTTCTTC. Its protein is CASSPRAMVYNEQFF.

The rearrangement joins TRBV7-8 to TRBJ2-1, with D perhaps matching TRBD1 or TRBD2 (5 bases each). The CDR3 contains 12 residues. Trimming removed 4 bases at V and 13 bases at J, with 14 bases between. CDR1 and CDR2 (germline): SGHVS, FQNEAQ. Here the CDR3 reads CASSYPGTPQFF. The CDR3 DNA sequence: TGTGCCAGCAGCTACCCCGGGACCCCACAGTTCTTC.

This clonotype was detected only a few times. The V call is TRBV29-1, the J call TRBJ1-4; D is uncertain. CDR3 length equals 13 residues. Trimming left V 6 bases short and J 0 bases short, with 8 bases between. Germline V gives CDR1 SQVTM, CDR2 ANQGSEA. The CDR3 reads CSVYMATNEKLFF. As DNA, the CDR3 is TGCAGCGTCTACATGGCAACTAATGAAAAACTGTTTTTT.

This clonotype was seen many times. Mismatch with germline at one junction end may stem from a read error. The chain's CDR3 is CSATPPRTSRDTQYF. The CDR3 DNA is TGCAGTGCTACACCCCCCCGGACTAGCAGAGATACGCAGTATTTT. This rearrangement joins TRBV20-1 to TRBJ2-3; 8 bases map to TRBD2. The CDR3 contains 15 residues. Germline CDR1 and CDR2: DFQATT and SNEGSKA (reference sequence).

With respect to this clonotype: This clone may be a read error of a much larger clone one base away. This rearrangement joins TRBV12-3 or TRBV12-4 to TRBJ2-1, with 8 bases that match TRBD1. CDR3 length equals 18 residues. The CDR3 region is CVSSIPTSGGPTYNEQFF. The CDR3 region has the DNA TGTGTCAGCAGTATACCGACCTCAGGGGGCCCGACCTACAATGAGCAGTTCTTC.

The chain employs TRBV20-1 and TRBJ2-2; no clear D gene. CDR1 is DFQATT, CDR2 SNEGSKA, per germline (reference sequence). Trimming cost V 1 base and J 0 bases, with 6 bases left between them. CDR3 size: 14 residues. CDR3 in amino acids: CSARVRSNTGELFF. In nucleotides, the CDR3 is TGCAGTGCTAGAGTCAGATCGAACACCGGGGAGCTGTTTTTT.

This clonotype was detected only a few times. J is TRBJ2-2 and V is TRBV20-1; 12 bases fit TRBD2. Germline lookup yields CDR1 DFQATT and CDR2 SNEGSKA (reference sequence). After removal of 2 bases from V and 7 bases from J, the junction contained 14 bases not matched to a gene. This CDR3 comprises 18 residues. CDR3 DNA sequence: TGCAGTGCTAGAAACCCCGGTCTAGCGGGAGGGCGTGGCGGGGAGCTGTTTTTT. The encoded protein is CSARNPGLAGGRGGELFF.

The table lists this clonotype with a few counts. The chain uses TRBV30 and TRBJ2-7; D is perhaps TRBD1 (5 bases). V was shortened by 0 bases and J by 3 bases, with 12 bases between the two germline ends. Germline CDR1 GTSNPN, CDR2 SVGIG (reference sequence). CDR3 length equals 14 residues. In DNA form, the CDR3 reads TGTGCCTGGAGTGTACTCGACAGCCTCTACGAGCAGTACTTC. This sequence encodes CAWSVLDSLYEQYF.

This clonotype appeared many times. The chain employs TRBV24-1 and TRBJ2-2; 8 nucleotides line up with TRBD1. Germline V gene sequence: CDR1 KGHDR, CDR2 SFDVKD. J lost 5 bases, V lost 2 bases, and 6 bases had no gene match. CDR3 length: 16 residues. The CDR3 DNA reads as TGTGCCACCAGTGATTGGGGGACAGGCGAAACCGGGGAGCTGTTTTTT. It is translated as CATSDWGTGETGELFF.

The table lists this clonotype with a few counts. V is TRBV20-1 and J is TRBJ2-7; D uncertain. V lost 7 bases to trimming and J lost 4 bases, with 11 bases between them. CDR1 and CDR2 from the germline V gene are DFQATT and SNEGSKA (reference sequence). The CDR3 is 11 amino acids. The CDR3 region is CSGLGSYEQYF. As DNA, the CDR3 is TGCAGTGGGCTAGGGTCGTACGAGCAGTACTTC.

The chain couples TRBV20-1 to TRBJ2-2; D is perhaps TRBD1 (6 bases). V gave up 6 bases and J gave up 6 bases, with 17 bases separating them. Germline V gene sequence: CDR1 DFQATT, CDR2 SNEGSKA (reference sequence). The CDR3 is made up of 14 amino acids. The CDR3 sequence is CSARTLTGPGELFF. The CDR3 DNA follows: TGCAGTGCAAGGACCCTTACAGGGCCCGGGGAGCTGTTTTTT.

This clonotype was detected only a few times. This chain links TRBV7-9 with TRBJ2-1; the match to TRBD2 covers 11 bases. The CDR3 is made up of 16 amino acids. Germline trimming cut 5 bases from V and 5 bases from J; bases unmatched to any gene: 8. The germline gives CDR1 SEHNR, CDR2 FQNEAQ (reference sequence). CDR3 region: CASSPRLAGLHNEQFF. The DNA for the CDR3 is TGTGCCAGCAGCCCGCGACTAGCGGGATTACACAATGAGCAGTTCTTC. Based on the CDR3 plus reference TRBV7-9 and TRBJ2-1, the full variable domain is DTGVSQNPRHKITKRGQNVTFRCDPISEHNRLYWYRQTLGQGPEFLTYFQNEAQLEKSRLLSDRFSAERPKGSFSTLEIQRTEQGDSAMYLCASSPRLAGLHNEQFFGPGTRLTVL.

This clonotype was counted many times. This chain uses TRBV6-1 with TRBJ2-3; perhaps D is TRBD1 or TRBD2 (7 bases each). Germline values: CDR1 MNHNS, CDR2 SASEGT. With 5 bases removed from V and 3 bases from J, the gap between germline ends came to 15 bases. This CDR3 comprises 15 residues. The CDR3 region has the DNA TGTGCCAGCAGTATCAGGGGGGGTAGGACAGATACGCAGTATTTT. This encodes CASSIRGGRTDTQYF.

This clonotype turned up a few times. The V and J genes are TRBV7-9 and TRBJ2-7, with 9 positions matching TRBD1. The germline gives CDR1 SEHNR, CDR2 FQNEAQ (reference sequence). With V trimmed by 5 bases and J by 4 bases, 12 bases remained unmatched. The CDR3 is 16 amino acids. The CDR3 loop is CASSPQPGQGIYEQYF. In DNA, the CDR3 is TGTGCCAGCAGCCCGCAACCGGGACAGGGAATATACGAGCAGTACTTC.

There are many counts of this clonotype. The chain links TRBV5-1 to TRBJ2-1; 7 nucleotides align to TRBD2. Germline CDR1 SGHRS, CDR2 YFSETQ. V dropped 0 bases and J dropped 7; count of bases not matched to a gene: 1. The CDR3 sequence is 13 residues long. The CDR3 DNA reads TGCGCCAGCAGCTTGGGGACTAGTAATGAGCAGTTCTTC. Residues: CASSLGTSNEQFF.

This chain connects TRBV9 to TRBJ2-1; possible D gene TRBD1, 5 bases. Per the germline V gene, CDR1 is SGDLS and CDR2 is YYNGEE. The CDR3 is 13 amino acids. Trimming stripped 3 bases from V and 8 bases from J, with 12 bases between. The CDR3 DNA sequence: TGTGCCAGCAGCGAGTCAGGGTTCGATGAGCAGTTCTTC. Translated: CASSESGFDEQFF.

This clonotype was seen a handful of times. The chain links TRBV6-1 to TRBJ1-5, with D unclear. The CDR3 is 15 amino acids. Trimming stripped 6 bases from V and 2 bases from J, with 14 bases between. Looked up from germline, CDR1 is MNHNS and CDR2 is SASEGT. CDR3 loop: CASSSSGLGNQPQHF. The DNA of the CDR3 is TGTGCCAGCAGCTCTAGTGGGCTTGGCAATCAGCCCCAGCATTTT.

This chain uses TRBV20-1 with TRBJ2-1; D is uncertain. Germline V CDR1 and CDR2: DFQATT, SNEGSKA (reference sequence). V gave up 3 bases and J gave up 3 bases, with 15 bases separating them. CDR3 length equals 15 residues. The CDR3 DNA is TGCAGTGCTAGCCCCCTGGGTGGCAGCTACAATGAGCAGTTCTTC. This sequence encodes CSASPLGGSYNEQFF.

The chain recombines TRBV4-3 with TRBJ2-2, with 11 positions matching TRBD1. Per germline, CDR1 LGHNA and CDR2 YSLEER. After removal of 5 bases from V and 5 bases from J, the junction contained 4 bases not matched to a gene. The CDR3 runs to 15 residues. In DNA form, the CDR3 reads TGCGCCAGCAGCTCGGACAGGGGGCTAACCGGGGAGCTGTTTTTT. This encodes CASSSDRGLTGELFF.

This clonotype has only a few counts. This chain joins TRBV7-8 and TRBJ2-1; maybe TRBD1 (5 bases). Germline V gene data show CDR1 as SGHVS and CDR2 as FQNEAQ. V lost 8 bases to trimming and J lost 6 bases, with 17 bases between them. This CDR3 region has 14 residues. CDR3 nucleotides: TGTGCCAGCTACCAGGGCAGCTACTTCAATGAGCAGTTCTTC. Translating gives CASYQGSYFNEQFF. The entire variable domain, with the rest obtained from reference TRBV7-8 and TRBJ2-1, is as follows: GAGVSQSPRYKVAKRGQDVALRCDPISGHVSLFWYQQALGQGPEFLTYFQNEAQLDKSGLPSDRFFAERPEGSVSTLKIQRTQQEDSAVYLCASYQGSYFNEQFFGPGTRLTVL.

V is TRBV29-1 and J is TRBJ2-1, with a weak D call TRBD2 (6 bases). CDR3 length: 12 amino acids. Trimming took off 5 bases at V and 3 bases at J, with 8 bases between the two ends. CDR1 SQVTM and CDR2 ANQGSEA come from the germline V gene. The CDR3 sequence is CSVLADYNEQFF. CDR3 DNA sequence: TGCAGCGTTTTAGCGGACTACAATGAGCAGTTCTTC.

In its sample, this clonotype was seen a few times. The gene calls are TRBV6-1 and TRBJ2-5; D is perhaps TRBD2 (6 bases). Germline V gene data show CDR1 as MNHNS and CDR2 as SASEGT. Trimming removed 7 bases from V and 4 bases from J, with 13 bases in between. This CDR3 is built from 13 residues. The CDR3 DNA reads as TGTGCCAGCACCAGGGACTTTGGAGAGACCCAGTACTTC. Residues: CASTRDFGETQYF.

The V and J genes are TRBV20-1 and TRBJ2-4; 9 positions agree with TRBD1. Losses at the gene ends were 5 bases for V and 1 base for J; bases not matched to a gene: 9. Germline V lookup: CDR1 DFQATT, CDR2 SNEGSKA (reference sequence). The CDR3 runs 16 residues. CDR3 coding DNA: TGCAGTGCTGGAGGAGGGACAGGGCCCGCCAAAAACATTCAGTACTTC. Translation: CSAGGGTGPAKNIQYF.

The rearrangement joins TRBV20-1 to TRBJ1-6, with a weak D call TRBD1 (6 bases). Trimming stripped 2 bases from V and 4 bases from J, with 15 bases between. The CDR3 has 16 residues. Germline CDR1 reads DFQATT; CDR2 reads SNEGSKA (reference sequence). The CDR3 loop is CSARKRDTKYNSPLHF. The CDR3 DNA reads TGCAGTGCTAGAAAACGGGACACCAAGTATAATTCACCCCTCCACTTT.

This clonotype was counted only a few times. The chain links TRBV20-1 to TRBJ2-7; 7 nucleotides align to TRBD2. The CDR3 covers 14 residues. The J segment lost 6 bases and the V segment lost 0 bases, leaving 8 bases of the junction unmatched. CDR1 is DFQATT and CDR2 is SNEGSKA in the germline V gene (reference sequence). The CDR3 loop is CSAREVRGLGEQYF. CDR3 in DNA: TGCAGTGCTAGAGAGGTGCGGGGGTTGGGCGAGCAGTACTTC.